This T cell receptor beta chain is from a study of cytomegalovirus exposure and HLA in healthy donors. About the study: From donors who were HLA-typed, an early data release held about 85 million unique TCRs.

Primers included in the PCR were 60 Vbeta and 13 Jbeta primers. Clones were read by immunoSEQ multiplex PCR, and TCRdb kept only the in-frame ones, dropping some. The repertoire holds 150,000 to 200,000 clones, with around four fifths as singletons. Study-wide points: Cytomegalovirus association was assigned to about 150 TCR beta chains. In a later analysis, CMV-associated beta chains were mostly HLA-associated, it appeared. Within an earlier analysis, most TCR beta V segments proved productive either about 87% or about 30% of the time.

To note about this clone: Its antigen is not identified.

Input material: PBMCs. The sequence was collected from a woman in her thirties in good health and CMV-seronegative.

CDR3 loop: CASSYGQTINYGYTF. As DNA, the CDR3 is TGTGCCAGCAGCTATGGACAAACAATAAACTATGGCTACACCTTC. The genes are TRBV9 and TRBJ1-2; D is perhaps TRBD1 (5 bases). The CDR3 consists of 15 residues. Trimming stripped 4 bases from V and 2 bases from J, with 15 bases between. CDR1 is SGDLS and CDR2 is YYNGEE in the germline V gene.